The 10 T cell receptor beta chains listed next were all sequenced from one sample in a study of T-cell reconstitution after alpha-beta-depleted transplantation in children. Preparation of the TCRbeta library was carried out with unique molecular identifiers. TCRdb ran MiXCR on the PCR reads and lists one entry per CDR3 protein. Found here are 250,000 to 400,000 distinct CDR3 sequences, around 25% of them singletons; the top ten hold over 9.5%. Here the sequenced sample was PBMCs, mostly from graft donor cells, taken 180 days after TCRalphabeta/CD19-depleted stem cell transplant. These receptors all stem from a male patient aged 10 to 17 who had a stem cell transplant for acute lymphoblastic leukemia, so the T cells may come from the graft donor.

The sample holds many counts of this clonotype. The rearrangement uses TRBV7-8 and TRBJ2-3; a weak D match, TRBD2 (6 bases). CDR3 length equals 16 residues. Trimming removed 1 base at V and 2 bases at J, with 13 bases between. The germline V gene encodes CDR1 SGHVS and CDR2 FQNEAQ. The CDR3 DNA follows: TGTGCCAGCAGCTTAGAAGGGACTTACAACACAGATACGCAGTATTTT. As protein: CASSLEGTYNTDTQYF.

The V call is TRBV28, the J call TRBJ1-4; 9 nucleotides line up with TRBD1. V was pared by 3 bases and J by 6 bases, with 8 bases of the junction left unmatched. CDR1 and CDR2 (germline): MDHEN, SYDVKM. The CDR3 consists of 16 residues. CDR3: CASSFQLGQGDEKLFF. The CDR3 coding sequence is TGTGCCAGCAGTTTTCAACTGGGACAGGGAGATGAAAAACTGTTTTTT. The variable domain in full, with the rest retrieved from reference TRBV28 and TRBJ1-4, is DVKVTQSSRYLVKRTGEKVFLECVQDMDHENMFWYRQDPGLGLRLIYFSYDVKMKEKGDIPEGYSVSREKKERFSLILESASTNQTSMYLCASSFQLGQGDEKLFFGSGTQLSVL.

About this clonotype: Relative to the germline gene, one junction end is altered; a read error may explain this. J is TRBJ1-1 and V is TRBV5-5, with TRBD1 matching over 7 bases. This CDR3 is 11 amino acids long. Per the germline V gene, CDR1 is SGHKS and CDR2 is YYEKEE (reference sequence). CDR3 bases: TGTCCCAGCAGCGGACAGGTCGAAGCTTTCTTT. This sequence encodes CPSSGQVEAFF.

This chain joins TRBV7-9 and TRBJ2-7; possibly TRBD1 for D (5 bases). CDR3 length: 16 amino acids. Looked up from germline, CDR1 is SEHNR and CDR2 is FQNEAQ (reference sequence). V was cut by 0 bases and J by 3 bases, with 15 bases left in between. The CDR3 is CASSLALTVLNYEQYF. The CDR3 DNA is TGTGCCAGCAGCTTAGCGCTGACAGTCCTAAACTACGAGCAGTACTTC.

The chain is built from TRBV18 and TRBJ2-5, with D unresolved. Germline assignment: CDR1 KGHSH and CDR2 LQKENI. This CDR3 is 14 amino acids long. V lost 1 base to trimming and J lost 0 bases, with 6 bases between them. Here the CDR3 DNA reads TGTGCCAGCTCACCACTGATGTACCAAGAGACCCAGTACTTC. Translating it yields CASSPLMYQETQYF.

This clonotype was seen at least ten times. The chain combines TRBV5-1 with TRBJ1-1; no definite D call. V dropped 3 bases and J dropped 8 bases, with 23 bases sitting between them. This CDR3 comprises 16 residues. Looked up from germline, CDR1 is SGHRS and CDR2 is YFSETQ. The CDR3 DNA reads as TGCGCCAGCAGCTCCTCTCCGGGCCCCGGGTCTGTAGAAGCTTTCTTT. The encoded protein is CASSSSPGPGSVEAFF.

The chain joins TRBV10-1 to TRBJ2-1, with 10 bases aligning to TRBD2. CDR1 and CDR2 from the germline V gene are WNHNN and SYGVQD (reference sequence). This CDR3 contains 14 residues. V was pared by 2 bases and J by 8 bases, with 3 bases of the junction left unmatched. The CDR3 sequence: CASSEPSGSDEQFF. The CDR3 nucleotides are TGCGCCAGCAGTGAGCCTAGCGGGAGCGATGAGCAGTTCTTC.

The J gene is TRBJ2-1, the V gene TRBV7-9; TRBD1 matches at 8 bases. Germline V gene lookup returns CDR1 SEHNR and CDR2 FQNEAQ (reference sequence). The CDR3 covers 15 residues. The V gene end was trimmed by 3 bases and the J gene end by 5 bases; junction bases not matched to a gene: 6. CDR3 nucleotides: TGTGCCAGCAGCTTTGGACAGGGCCGCGACAATGAGCAGTTCTTC. Protein sequence: CASSFGQGRDNEQFF.

This clonotype was detected once. The rearrangement joins TRBV18 to TRBJ1-2; D is undetermined. Per germline, CDR1 KGHSH and CDR2 LQKENI. Trimming cost V 2 bases and J 8 bases, with 21 bases left between them. The CDR3 runs 16 residues. The CDR3 DNA sequence: TGTGCCAGCTCACCAGAGTTTATAGGGCGAAAAGACGGCTACACCTTC. Protein product: CASSPEFIGRKDGYTF.

The chain has TRBV4-1 and TRBJ2-2, with TRBD2 matching over 7 bases. The germline gives CDR1 MGHRA, CDR2 YSYEKL. Germline trimming cut 1 base from V and 4 bases from J; bases unmatched to any gene: 3. The CDR3 runs 15 residues. The CDR3 nucleotides read TGCGCCAGCAGCCAAGGCGGGAGAGGCACCGGGGAGCTGTTTTTT. Its protein product is CASSQGGRGTGELFF.